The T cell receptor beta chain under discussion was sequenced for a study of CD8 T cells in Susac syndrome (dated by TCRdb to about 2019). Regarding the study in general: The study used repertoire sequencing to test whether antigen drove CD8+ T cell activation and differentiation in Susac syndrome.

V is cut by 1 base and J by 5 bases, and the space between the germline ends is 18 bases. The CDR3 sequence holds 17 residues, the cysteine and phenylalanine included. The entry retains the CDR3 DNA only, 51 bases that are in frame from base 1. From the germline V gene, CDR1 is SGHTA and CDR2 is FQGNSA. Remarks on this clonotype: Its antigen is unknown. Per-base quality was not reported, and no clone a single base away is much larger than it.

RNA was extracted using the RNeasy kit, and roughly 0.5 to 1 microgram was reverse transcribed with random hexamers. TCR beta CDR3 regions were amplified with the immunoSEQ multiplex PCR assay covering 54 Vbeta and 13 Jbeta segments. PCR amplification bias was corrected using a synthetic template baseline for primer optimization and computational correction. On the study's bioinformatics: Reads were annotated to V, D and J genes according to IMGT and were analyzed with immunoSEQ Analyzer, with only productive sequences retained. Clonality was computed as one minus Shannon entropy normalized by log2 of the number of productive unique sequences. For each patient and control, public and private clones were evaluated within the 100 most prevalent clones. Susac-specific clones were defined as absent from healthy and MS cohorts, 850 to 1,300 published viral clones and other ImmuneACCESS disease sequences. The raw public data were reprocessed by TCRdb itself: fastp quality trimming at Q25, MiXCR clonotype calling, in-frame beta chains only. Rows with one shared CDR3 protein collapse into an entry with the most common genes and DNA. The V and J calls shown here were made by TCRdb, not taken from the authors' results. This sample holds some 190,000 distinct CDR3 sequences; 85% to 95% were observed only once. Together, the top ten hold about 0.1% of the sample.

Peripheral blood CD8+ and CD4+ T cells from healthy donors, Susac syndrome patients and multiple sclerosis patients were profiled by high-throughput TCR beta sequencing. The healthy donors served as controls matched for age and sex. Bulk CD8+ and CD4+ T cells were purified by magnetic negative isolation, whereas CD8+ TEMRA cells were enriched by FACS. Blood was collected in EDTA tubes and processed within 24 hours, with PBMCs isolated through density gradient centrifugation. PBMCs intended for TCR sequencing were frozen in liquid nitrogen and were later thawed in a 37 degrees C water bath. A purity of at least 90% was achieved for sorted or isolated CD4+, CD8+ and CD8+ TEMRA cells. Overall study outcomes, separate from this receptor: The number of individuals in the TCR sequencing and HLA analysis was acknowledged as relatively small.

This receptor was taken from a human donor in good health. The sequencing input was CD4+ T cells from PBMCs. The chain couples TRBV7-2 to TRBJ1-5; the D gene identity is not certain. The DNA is TGTGCCAGCAGCTTAGTCGGGTCACGAACCTCTTATCAGCCCCAGCATTTT. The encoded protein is CASSLVGSRTSYQPQHF. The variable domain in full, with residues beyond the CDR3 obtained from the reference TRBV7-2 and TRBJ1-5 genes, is GAGVSQSPSNKVTEKGKDVELRCDPISGHTALYWYRQSLGQGLEFLIYFQGNSAPDKSGLPSDRFSAERTGGSVSTLTIQRTQQEDSAVYLCASSLVGSRTSYQPQHFGDGTRLSIL.